This TCR beta chain was identified in a study of blood T cell repertoires in COVID-19 (dated by TCRdb to about 2020). The study in broad terms: Samples from collaborators originated in the United States, Italy and Spain and spanned both the acute and convalescent phases of COVID-19. The material from the prospective study consisted of cDNA or gDNA derived from T cells, B-cell-depleted T cells, or PBMCs. Deeply sampled blood TCRbeta repertoires from subjects exposed to, actively infected with, or recovered from COVID-19 were included in the dataset. A freely available public database, intended as a resource for researchers studying the immune response to SARS-CoV-2, is where the repertoires were released. The samples were drawn from two sources: the first 160 participants of the ongoing ImmuneRACE study, and fewer than 1,500 subjects contributed by 6 global collaborators. Sample metadata almost always included a de-identified subject ID, COVID-19 status, age in years and sex. Where available, HLA class I and class II types were taken from metadata supplied by the sample provider and were not determined by assay-based typing. Results and caveats for the whole study, not just this receptor: The amount of clinical and demographic metadata varied by source and participant and was provided uncurated.

Each collaborating institution followed its own protocols to collect whole blood in K2EDTA tubes. For TCRbeta analysis, collaborator samples were shipped as frozen whole blood, as isolated PBMCs, or as DNA extracted from either sample type. TCRbeta CDR3 regions were amplified from genomic DNA using the immunoSEQ Assay, a bias-controlled multiplex PCR. The original methods were these. Nucleated cell counts per sample were estimated from amplification of reference gene primers within the assay. To quantify the absolute abundance of each unique TCRbeta CDR3 rearrangement, sequence reads were collapsed and filtered. For each sample, productive Simpson clonality was calculated as the square root of Simpson's diversity index over productive rearrangements. In TCRdb, the immuneACCESS table is reduced to in-frame sequences with V and J assigned. These tables do not hold every clone; where another copy was compared, an unresolved V gene accounts for under half, and the others remain unexplained. The V and J calls and the clone size are those of that table, but D and trimming were determined from the DNA. The sample table lists 94,000 or so clones, about 90% of them with a count of one. Roughly 8.7% of the sample rests with the top ten.

The germline V gene yields SGHRS for CDR1 and YFSETQ for CDR2. Trimming takes 4 bases from V and 1 base from J, and the germline ends sit 11 bases apart. The CDR3 sequence holds 15 residues, the cysteine and phenylalanine included. Only CDR3 DNA is held: 45 bases, read in frame from base 1. Comments on this clone: It has no known antigen specificity. The input lacks base qualities; no much larger clone sits a single base away.

Rearrangement joined TRBV5-1 to TRBJ2-2; the D gene is possibly TRBD1, with 6 bases matching. The TCR comes from a woman in her 70s with acute or convalescent COVID-19. What was sequenced was peripheral blood. The DNA reads TGCGCCAGCAGCACAGGGTACCAGAACACCGGGGAGCTGTTTTTT. Protein translation: CASSTGYQNTGELFF.